This entry lists 6 T cell receptor beta chains sequenced from one sample in a study of blood T cell repertoires in COVID-19. TCRdb's copy holds only in-frame clones and misses some; the assay was immunoSEQ multiplex PCR. The sample has around 500,000 clones, 88% seen once; the top ten hold around 8%. The specimen was PBMCs or T cells enriched from blood (not recorded which). All receptors derive from a woman in her sixties or seventies who had recovered from COVID-19.

Notes on this clone: The sample contains more than one DNA sequence encoding this CDR3. This rearrangement joins TRBV5-1 to TRBJ2-2, with TRBD1 matching over 7 bases. V was pared by 3 bases and J by 0 bases, with 2 bases of the junction left unmatched. The CDR3 has 15 residues. Germline CDR1 reads SGHRS; CDR2 reads YFSETQ. CDR3 loop: CASSSGTANTGELFF. The CDR3 region has the DNA TGCGCCAGCAGCTCCGGGACAGCGAACACCGGGGAGCTGTTTTTT.

V gene TRBV27 combines with J gene TRBJ1-1, with 7 bases fitting TRBD1. The V and J ends lost 5 bases and 1 base, in that order; junction bases with no gene match: 4. The CDR3 covers 14 residues. The germline V gene has CDR1 MNHEY and CDR2 SMNVEV (reference sequence). The CDR3, as DNA: TGTGCCAGCAGTGCGGGACAGTGGAACACTGAAGCTTTCTTT. Translation: CASSAGQWNTEAFF.

Comments on this clone: At the DNA level, this CDR3 is encoded by other sequences in the same sample as well. The rearrangement joins TRBV27 to TRBJ1-5; 8 positions match TRBD1. The CDR3 totals 14 residues. V dropped 5 bases and J dropped 4; count of bases not matched to a gene: 4. In germline, CDR1 is MNHEY, CDR2 SMNVEV (reference sequence). CDR3 sequence (DNA): TGTGCCAGCAGTCGTACAGGGGGGAATCAGCCCCAGCATTTT. Translated: CASSRTGGNQPQHF.

The chain recombines TRBV7-9 with TRBJ2-5, with D maybe TRBD2 (5 bases). Germline-derived CDR1 and CDR2 are SEHNR and FQNEAQ (reference sequence). V shed 5 bases and J shed 5 bases, with 18 bases lying between them. CDR3 length: 15 residues. The CDR3 sequence is CASSVFAAPGETQYF. DNA for the CDR3: TGTGCCAGCAGCGTCTTTGCGGCACCGGGGGAGACCCAGTACTTC. The variable domain in full, with the rest retrieved from reference TRBV7-9 and TRBJ2-5, is DTGVSQNPRHKITKRGQNVTFRCDPISEHNRLYWYRQTLGQGPEFLTYFQNEAQLEKSRLLSDRFSAERPKGSFSTLEIQRTEQGDSAMYLCASSVFAAPGETQYFGPGTRLLVL.

This chain connects TRBV5-1 to TRBJ2-7; 10 positions match TRBD1. CDR1 SGHRS and CDR2 YFSETQ come from the germline V gene. The CDR3 covers 15 residues. The J segment lost 4 bases and the V segment lost 4 bases, leaving 8 bases of the junction unmatched. The CDR3 DNA sequence: TGCGCCAGCAGCAAGGGATGGACAGGGGGTTACGAGCAGTACTTC. This sequence encodes CASSKGWTGGYEQYF.

The J gene is TRBJ2-3, the V gene TRBV2; 7 bases fit TRBD2. Per the germline V gene, CDR1 is SNHLY and CDR2 is FYNNEI. V dropped 6 bases and J dropped 4; count of bases not matched to a gene: 7. The CDR3 is 14 amino acids. The CDR3 DNA reads TGTGCCAGCAGCGGACTAGTCCCCGCAGATACGCAGTATTTT. As protein: CASSGLVPADTQYF. Together with reference TRBV2 and TRBJ2-3, the CDR3 gives the full variable domain: EPEVTQTPSHQVTQMGQEVILRCVPISNHLYFYWYRQILGQKVEFLVSFYNNEISEKSEIFDDQFSVERPDGSNFTLKIRSTKLEDSAMYFCASSGLVPADTQYFGPGTRLTVL.